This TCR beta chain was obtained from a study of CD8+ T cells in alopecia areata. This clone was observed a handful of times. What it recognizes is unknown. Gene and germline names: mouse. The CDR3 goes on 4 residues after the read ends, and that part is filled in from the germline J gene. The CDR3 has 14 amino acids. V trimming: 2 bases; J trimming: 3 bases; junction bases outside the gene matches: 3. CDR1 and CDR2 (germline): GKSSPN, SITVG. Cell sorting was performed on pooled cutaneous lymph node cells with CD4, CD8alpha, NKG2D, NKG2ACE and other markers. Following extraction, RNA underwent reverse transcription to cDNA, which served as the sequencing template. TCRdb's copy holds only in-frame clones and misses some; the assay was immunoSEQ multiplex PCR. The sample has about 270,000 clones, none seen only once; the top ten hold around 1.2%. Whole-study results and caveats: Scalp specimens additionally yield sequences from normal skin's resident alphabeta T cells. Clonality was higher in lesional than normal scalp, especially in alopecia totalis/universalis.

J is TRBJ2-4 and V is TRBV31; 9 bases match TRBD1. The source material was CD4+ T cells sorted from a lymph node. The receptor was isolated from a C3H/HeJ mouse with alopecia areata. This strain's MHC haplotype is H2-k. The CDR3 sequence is CAWSAQGAQNTLYF. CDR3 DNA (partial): TGTGCCTGGAGTGCACAGGGGGCCCAAAAC.